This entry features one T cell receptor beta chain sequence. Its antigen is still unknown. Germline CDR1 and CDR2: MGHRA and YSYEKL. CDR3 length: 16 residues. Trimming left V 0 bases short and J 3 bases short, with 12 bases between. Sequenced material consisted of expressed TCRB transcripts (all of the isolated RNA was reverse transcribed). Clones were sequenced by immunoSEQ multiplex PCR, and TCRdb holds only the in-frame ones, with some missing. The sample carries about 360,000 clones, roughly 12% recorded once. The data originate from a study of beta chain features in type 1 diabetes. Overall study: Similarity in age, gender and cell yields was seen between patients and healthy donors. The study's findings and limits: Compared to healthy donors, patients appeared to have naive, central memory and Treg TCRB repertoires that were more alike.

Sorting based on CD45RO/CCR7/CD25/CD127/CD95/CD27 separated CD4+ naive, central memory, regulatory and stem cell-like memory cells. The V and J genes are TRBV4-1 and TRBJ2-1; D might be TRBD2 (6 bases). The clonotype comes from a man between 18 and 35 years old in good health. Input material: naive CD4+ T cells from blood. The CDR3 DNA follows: TGCGCCAGCAGCCAAGATGGTGGGGGGTACTACAATGAGCAGTTCTTC. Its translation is CASSQDGGGYYNEQFF.